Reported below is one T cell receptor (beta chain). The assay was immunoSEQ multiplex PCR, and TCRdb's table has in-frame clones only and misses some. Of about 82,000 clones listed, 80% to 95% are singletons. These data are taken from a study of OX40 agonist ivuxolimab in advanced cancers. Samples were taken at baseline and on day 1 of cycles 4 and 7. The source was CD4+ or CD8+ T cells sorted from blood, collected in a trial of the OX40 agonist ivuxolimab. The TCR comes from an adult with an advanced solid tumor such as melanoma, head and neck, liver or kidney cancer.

CDR3 DNA: TGTGCCAGCAGCATAAGTGCAGACTCTGGAAACACCATATATTTT. Protein product: CASSISADSGNTIYF. This chain joins TRBV6-5 and TRBJ1-3; D remains unclear. V was trimmed by 6 bases and J by 0 bases, leaving 12 bases between them. The CDR3 covers 15 residues. The germline V gene encodes CDR1 MNHEY and CDR2 SVGAGI.